Shown below are 11 T cell receptor beta chains from a single sample sequenced in a study of T cell repertoires in cytomegalovirus infection. TCRdb ran MiXCR on the reads and lists one entry per CDR3 protein. This sample carries roughly 720,000 distinct CDR3 sequences, approximately 34% of them seen once, and the ten largest clones take around 2.8%. Material for sequencing was PBMCs. All receptors come from a human donor in good health (CMV status not recorded). Some clones in this sample may be carry-over from other donors' samples.

This clonotype was seen more than once but under ten times. The junction shows a germline mismatch at one end, possibly a read error. The chain combines TRBV25-1 with TRBJ2-2; D uncertain. This CDR3 contains 16 residues. Germline loops: CDR1 MGHDK, CDR2 SYGVNS. DNA of the CDR3: TGTGCCAGCAGTGAATCCGGTTTGGGGAACGCCGGGGAGCTGTTTTTT. Amino acid sequence: CASSESGLGNAGELFF.

This clonotype was picked up a small number of times. One junction end does not reproduce the germline sequence, and a read error may be involved. The V and J genes are TRBV7-3 and TRBJ1-1; D not certain. CDR3 size: 15 residues. Germline CDR1 is SGHTA and CDR2 is FQGTGA. CDR3 residues: CDSSLYPGVGTEAFF. CDR3 nucleotide sequence: TGTGACAGCAGCTTATATCCGGGTGTTGGCACTGAAGCTTTCTTT.

Many counts were recorded for this clonotype. The rearrangement links TRBV7-3 to TRBJ2-3; D is undetermined. The CDR3 extends over 13 amino acids. V gave up 0 bases and J gave up 11 bases, with 12 bases separating them. CDR1 and CDR2 from the germline V gene are SGHTA and FQGTGA. The CDR3 bases are TGTGCCAGCAGCTTAACGGGCCTGTTGGGGCAGTATTTT. Translation gives CASSLTGLLGQYF.

The rearrangement uses TRBV28 and TRBJ2-7; the D is unclear. The V end was cut by 6 bases, the J end by 7 bases, with 10 bases between. Germline assignment: CDR1 MDHEN and CDR2 SYDVKM. The CDR3 has 11 residues. CDR3 in amino acids: CASSPWREQYF. CDR3 bases: TGTGCCAGCAGCCCCTGGCGAGAGCAGTACTTC. Looking up the rest from reference TRBV28 and TRBJ2-7 gives the full variable domain: DVKVTQSSRYLVKRTGEKVFLECVQDMDHENMFWYRQDPGLGLRLIYFSYDVKMKEKGDIPEGYSVSREKKERFSLILESASTNQTSMYLCASSPWREQYFGPGTRLTVT.

In regard to this clonotype: This may stem from a read error, because a much larger clone lies one nucleotide away. This chain uses TRBV7-8 with TRBJ2-5, with unresolved D. V was clipped by 4 bases and J by 5 bases, with 5 bases between them. The germline V gene encodes CDR1 SGHVS and CDR2 FQNEAQ. The CDR3 sequence is 11 residues long. CDR3 in amino acids: CASSYDETQYF. DNA of the CDR3: TGTGCCAGCAGCTACGACGAGACCCAGTACTTC.

Notes on this clonotype: It may be a read error: a sequence one base away is much more abundant. The CDR3 bases are TGTGCCAGCAGTCCTCTCGACCGACAGGGGATGAATTCACCCCTCCACTTT. It yields the protein CASSPLDRQGMNSPLHF. V gene TRBV6-1 combines with J gene TRBJ1-6, with 8 positions matching TRBD1. V gave up 5 bases and J gave up 7 bases; unmatched junction bases: 13. Per the germline V gene, CDR1 is MNHNS and CDR2 is SASEGT. The CDR3 length is 17 residues.

The chain recombines TRBV27 with TRBJ2-7, with 7 positions matching TRBD2. The CDR3 covers 15 residues. V shed 3 bases and J 0 bases; nucleotides not matched to a gene: 5. CDR1 and CDR2 from the germline V gene are MNHEY and SMNVEV (reference sequence). CDR3 in amino acids: CASSLAGDNSYEQYF. CDR3 sequence (DNA): TGTGCCAGCAGTTTGGCGGGGGATAACTCCTACGAGCAGTACTTC.

V is TRBV6-4 and J is TRBJ2-7; tentative D call: TRBD2 (6 bases). This CDR3 spans 17 amino acids. Per the germline V gene, CDR1 is MRHNA and CDR2 is SNTAGT. V was cut by 0 bases and J by 4 bases, with 19 bases left in between. DNA of the CDR3: TGTGCCAGCAGTGACTCCACGGAAAGCAGGCGGGGATACGAGCAGTACTTC. Translating gives CASSDSTESRRGYEQYF.

This clonotype was picked up a small number of times. The CDR3 loop reads CASSFQGYSYGYTF. In nucleotides, the CDR3 is TGTGCCAGCAGTTTTCAGGGTTATAGCTATGGCTACACCTTC. V gene TRBV12-3 or TRBV12-4 combines with J gene TRBJ1-2, with D possibly being TRBD1 (5 bases). Trimming cost V 3 bases and J 4 bases, with 12 bases left between them. This CDR3 region has 14 residues.

V gene TRBV7-9 combines with J gene TRBJ1-2, with unresolved D. The CDR3 sequence is 14 residues long. Trimming shortened V by 4 bases and J by 8 bases, and 17 bases separated the two germline ends. The V gene's germline CDR1 is SEHNR and CDR2 FQNEAQ (reference sequence). DNA for the CDR3: TGTGCCAGCAGCTCCGACTTTACGACGGGAGGCTACACCTTC. Its protein is CASSSDFTTGGYTF.

In its sample, this clonotype was seen a few times. The gene calls are TRBV28 and TRBJ2-3; either TRBD1 or TRBD2 may supply D (5 bases each). This CDR3 has 21 residues. Per germline, CDR1 MDHEN and CDR2 SYDVKM. Trimming took 2 bases from V and 2 from J, leaving 29 bases between them. CDR3 loop: CASSLALGDVDFSGVTDTQYF. The CDR3 region has the DNA TGTGCCAGCAGTTTAGCGTTGGGGGACGTGGACTTTTCCGGGGTCACAGATACGCAGTATTTT.